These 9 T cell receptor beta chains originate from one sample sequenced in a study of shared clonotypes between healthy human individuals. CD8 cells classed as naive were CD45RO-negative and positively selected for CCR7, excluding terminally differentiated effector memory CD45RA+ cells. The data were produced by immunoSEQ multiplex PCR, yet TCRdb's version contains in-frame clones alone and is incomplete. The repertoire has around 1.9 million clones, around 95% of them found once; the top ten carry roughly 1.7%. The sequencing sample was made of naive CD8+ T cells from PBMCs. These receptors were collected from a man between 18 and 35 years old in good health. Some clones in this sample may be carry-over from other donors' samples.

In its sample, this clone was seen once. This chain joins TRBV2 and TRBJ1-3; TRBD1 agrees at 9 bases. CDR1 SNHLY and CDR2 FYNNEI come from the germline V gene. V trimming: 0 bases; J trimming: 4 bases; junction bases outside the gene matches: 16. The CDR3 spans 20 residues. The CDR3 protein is CASSEADLWEDRGEGNTIYF. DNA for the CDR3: TGTGCCAGCAGTGAAGCTGACCTGTGGGAGGACAGGGGAGAAGGAAACACCATATATTTT.

The CDR3 loop is CASSESRTGSGYGYTF. The CDR3 nucleotides are TGTGCCAGCAGTGAATCTCGGACAGGGTCTGGCTATGGCTACACCTTC. This sequence joins TRBV25-1 and TRBJ1-2; 8 positions agree with TRBD1. The CDR3 sequence is 16 residues long. J was trimmed by 4 bases and V by 1 base; bases with no gene match: 8. Germline V lookup: CDR1 MGHDK, CDR2 SYGVNS.

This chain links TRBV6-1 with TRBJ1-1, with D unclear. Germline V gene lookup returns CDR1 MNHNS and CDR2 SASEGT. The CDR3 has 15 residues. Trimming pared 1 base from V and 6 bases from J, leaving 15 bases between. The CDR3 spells CASSEVVSGISEAFF. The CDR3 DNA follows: TGTGCCAGCAGTGAAGTGGTATCGGGGATCTCTGAAGCTTTCTTT.

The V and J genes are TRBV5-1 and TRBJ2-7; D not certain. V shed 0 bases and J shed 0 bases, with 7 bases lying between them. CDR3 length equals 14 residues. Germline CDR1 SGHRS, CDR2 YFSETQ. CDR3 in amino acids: CASSLEASSYEQYF. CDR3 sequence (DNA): TGCGCCAGCAGCTTGGAGGCGAGCTCCTACGAGCAGTACTTC.

This CDR3 is CASSLKVLQGWANEQFF. The CDR3 DNA reads as TGCGCCAGCAGCTTGAAGGTTTTACAGGGTTGGGCCAATGAGCAGTTCTTC. The chain employs TRBV5-1 and TRBJ2-1; tentatively, D is TRBD1 (6 bases). Germline values: CDR1 SGHRS, CDR2 YFSETQ. This CDR3 is 17 amino acids long. V shed 1 base and J shed 6 bases, with 20 bases lying between them.

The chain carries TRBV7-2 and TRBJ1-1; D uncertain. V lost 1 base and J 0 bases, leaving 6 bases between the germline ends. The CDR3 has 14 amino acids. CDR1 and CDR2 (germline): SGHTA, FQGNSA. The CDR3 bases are TGTGCCAGCAGCTTAGTGGTAGTGAACACTGAAGCTTTCTTT. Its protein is CASSLVVVNTEAFF.

The CDR3 is CASIQGPPWGTGELFF. CDR3 nucleotide sequence: TGTGCCAGCATACAGGGGCCCCCTTGGGGGACCGGGGAGCTGTTTTTT. The rearrangement joins TRBV27 to TRBJ2-2; TRBD1 agrees at 7 bases. This CDR3 is built from 16 residues. Trimming at V came to 7 bases and at J to 5 bases, leaving 13 bases not matched to a gene. The V gene's germline CDR1 is MNHEY and CDR2 SMNVEV (reference sequence).

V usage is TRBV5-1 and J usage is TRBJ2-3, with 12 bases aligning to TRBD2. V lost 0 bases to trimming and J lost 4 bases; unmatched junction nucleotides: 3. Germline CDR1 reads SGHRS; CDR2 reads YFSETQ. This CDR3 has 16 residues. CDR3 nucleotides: TGCGCCAGCAGCTTGGGACTAGCGGGAGTCTCAGATACGCAGTATTTT. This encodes CASSLGLAGVSDTQYF.

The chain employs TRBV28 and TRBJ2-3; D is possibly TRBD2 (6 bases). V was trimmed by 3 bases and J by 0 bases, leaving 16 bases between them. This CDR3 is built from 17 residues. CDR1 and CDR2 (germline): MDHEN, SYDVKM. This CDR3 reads CASSFVVPSESTDTQYF. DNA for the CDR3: TGTGCCAGCAGTTTTGTAGTTCCTAGCGAAAGCACAGATACGCAGTATTTT.